This TCR beta chain derives from a study of shared clonotypes between healthy human individuals. Overall study context: The study used three CD4 naive, three CD4 memory, two CD8 naive and one CD8 memory plate per donor. General study results and limits: Few donors restricted represented genetic and exposure-history diversity. The naive CD4 repertoires of a handful of donors were compared, and about 5% of clonotypes were shared.

The CDR3 runs 18 residues. Germline values: CDR1 WNHNN, CDR2 SYGVQD (reference sequence). With V trimmed by 2 bases and J by 6 bases, 17 bases remained unmatched. Details on this clone: The antigen remains unidentified.

The protocol was immunoSEQ multiplex PCR, while the TCRdb copy is restricted to in-frame clones and leaves out a portion. The repertoire holds some 1 million clones, with roughly 80% as singletons. Sequencing was carried out using memory CD4+ T cells sorted from blood. Indicated subset: CD45RA-negative fraction. The rearrangement links TRBV10-1 to TRBJ1-2; 8 bases are shared with TRBD1. The sequence was obtained from a man between 18 and 35 years old in good health. CDR3 DNA: TGCGCCAGCAGTGAGACAGCATTGACAGGGGCGATCACGGATGGCTACACCTTC. Translated: CASSETALTGAITDGYTF.